One and the same sample provided the 30 T cell receptor beta chains below, sequenced in a study of cytomegalovirus exposure and HLA in healthy donors. Both 60 Vbeta primers and 13 Jbeta primers went into the PCR. The data were produced by immunoSEQ multiplex PCR, yet TCRdb's version contains in-frame clones alone and is incomplete. The sample includes under 150,000 clones, around 81% of them seen just once. The sample was PBMCs. Receptors originate from a man aged 18-30 years in good health and CMV-seronegative.

This chain links TRBV4-3 with TRBJ1-1, with D possibly being TRBD1 (6 bases). Germline assignment: CDR1 LGHNA and CDR2 YSLEER. The CDR3 totals 14 residues. Trimming pared 3 bases from V and 1 base from J, leaving 9 bases between. Here the CDR3 reads CASSQSQGNTEAFF. DNA for the CDR3: TGCGCCAGCAGCCAGTCACAGGGGAACACTGAAGCTTTCTTT.

V and J are TRBV5-3 and TRBJ2-2; the match to TRBD2 covers 8 bases. TRBV5-3 is filed as an ORF, its function uncertain. This CDR3 is built from 14 residues. CDR3 sequence: CPRVSRGGPGELFF. Here the CDR3 DNA reads TGTCCGAGAGTATCCCGGGGGGGCCCCGGGGAGCTGTTTTTT.

This clone was detected only a few times. The CDR3 coding sequence is TGCGCCAGCACCCCGGTGGCGGGGGGGGCTTACAATGAGCAGTTCTTC. It translates to CASTPVAGGAYNEQFF. The chain combines TRBV10-2 with TRBJ2-1, with TRBD2 identical over 9 bases. The CDR3 runs to 16 residues. J was trimmed by 4 bases and V by 7 bases; bases with no gene match: 11. From germline, CDR1 is WSHSY and CDR2 SAAADI.

This chain uses TRBV29-1 with TRBJ2-5; 7 nucleotides align to TRBD1. The J segment lost 2 bases and the V segment lost 7 bases, leaving 7 bases of the junction unmatched. CDR1 is SQVTM, CDR2 ANQGSEA, per germline. The CDR3 length is 13 residues. The CDR3 coding sequence is TGCAGCGCGCCGGGGACAGTTCAAGAGACCCAGTACTTC. This encodes CSAPGTVQETQYF.

The J gene is TRBJ1-2, the V gene TRBV5-4, with TRBD1 identical over 7 bases. The ends lost 2 bases at V and 8 bases at J; junction bases unmatched: 9. This CDR3 contains 14 residues. Germline CDR1 SGHNT, CDR2 YYREEE (reference sequence). For the CDR3, the DNA is TGTGCCAGCAGCTTACGGGACAGTTTAATCGGCTACACCTTC. The encoded protein is CASSLRDSLIGYTF.

This clone showed up just a few times. This chain uses TRBV30 with TRBJ1-1; no firm D call. The CDR3 consists of 12 residues. Trimming shortened V by 1 base and J by 2 bases, and 5 bases separated the two germline ends. The germline V gene has CDR1 GTSNPN and CDR2 SVGIG (reference sequence). The CDR3 coding sequence is TGTGCCTGGAGTGCCCCTAACACTGAAGCTTTCTTT. Translation: CAWSAPNTEAFF.

CDR3 region: CASSPRMQVGEQYF. The CDR3 coding sequence is TGTGCCAGCAGCCCCCGAATGCAGGTCGGCGAGCAGTACTTC. J is TRBJ2-7 and V is TRBV9; D ambiguous. The V gene's germline CDR1 is SGDLS and CDR2 YYNGEE. The V end lost 4 bases, the J end lost 6 bases, and 17 bases lay between the germline ends. The CDR3 runs 14 residues.

The chain carries TRBV6-1 and TRBJ2-2, with a tentative D call TRBD2 (5 bases). The CDR3 is made up of 12 amino acids. V was shortened by 5 bases and J by 8 bases, with 9 bases between the two germline ends. Per the germline V gene, CDR1 is MNHNS and CDR2 is SASEGT. CDR3 coding DNA: TGTGCCAGCAGTAGACTATCAGGGGAGCTGTTTTTT. This gives the protein CASSRLSGELFF.

This clone was seen only once. The rearrangement uses TRBV6-5 and TRBJ1-5, with unresolved D. Germline lookup yields CDR1 MNHEY and CDR2 SVGAGI. The length of the CDR3 is 15 residues. V was shortened by 0 bases and J by 2 bases, with 8 bases between the two germline ends. CDR3 in DNA: TGTGCCAGCAGTTACTCACCGAGGGGCAATCAGCCCCAGCATTTT. It codes for CASSYSPRGNQPQHF.

This clone has just a few counts. Mismatch with germline at one junction end may stem from a read error. This chain connects TRBV19 to TRBJ1-2, with TRBD1 identical over 8 bases. The CDR3 has 9 amino acids. Germline V gene sequence: CDR1 LNHDA, CDR2 SQIVND (reference sequence). In nucleotides, the CDR3 is TGTGCCAGGGTAACAGGGGGACCCTTC. It specifies CARVTGGPF.

This sequence joins TRBV30 and TRBJ2-1; possible D gene TRBD2, 7 bases. This CDR3 is 15 amino acids long. Germline V gives CDR1 GTSNPN, CDR2 SVGIG (reference sequence). V lost 8 bases to trimming and J lost 10 bases, with 27 bases between them. Here the CDR3 reads CALRLPLGGRGEQFF. Written as DNA, the CDR3 is TGTGCCCTTAGGCTCCCGTTAGGGGGGAGGGGGGAGCAGTTCTTC. Full variable domain (outside the CDR3, taken from reference TRBV30 and TRBJ2-1): SQTIHQWPATLVQPVGSPLSLECTVEGTSNPNLYWYRQAAGRGLQLLFYSVGIGQISSEVPQNLSASRPQDRQFILSSKKLLLSDSGFYLCALRLPLGGRGEQFFGPGTRLTVL.

The chain is built from TRBV19 and TRBJ1-1, with 7 bases aligning to TRBD1. This CDR3 region has 13 residues. J lost 1 base, V lost 7 bases, and 3 bases had no gene match. Germline-derived CDR1 and CDR2 are LNHDA and SQIVND (reference sequence). DNA for the CDR3: TGTGCCAGTATGGACAGGACGAACACTGAAGCTTTCTTT. Translation: CASMDRTNTEAFF.

V usage is TRBV6-1 and J usage is TRBJ1-2, with D maybe TRBD1 (6 bases). The CDR3 runs 13 residues. Deletions cut 0 bases from V and 7 bases from J, with 9 bases between. Per the germline V gene, CDR1 is MNHNS and CDR2 is SASEGT. CDR3 in amino acids: CASSEAGAGGYTF. The CDR3 DNA reads TGTGCCAGCAGTGAAGCGGGGGCGGGTGGCTACACCTTC.

V usage is TRBV6-5 and J usage is TRBJ2-7; 8 bases agree with TRBD1. The CDR3 totals 14 residues. V shed 5 bases, J shed 2 bases, and the junction held 5 bases outside the gene matches. Germline assignment: CDR1 MNHEY and CDR2 SVGAGI. This CDR3 reads CASSGQGGPYEQYF. CDR3 in DNA: TGTGCCAGCAGTGGACAGGGTGGCCCCTACGAGCAGTACTTC.

This clone came up many times. The chain links TRBV4-1 to TRBJ1-1; D perhaps matches TRBD1 (5 bases). Trimming left V 0 bases short and J 5 bases short, with 16 bases between. Germline CDR1 is MGHRA and CDR2 is YSYEKL. The CDR3 has 16 amino acids. CDR3 protein: CASSQEFAGEGTEAFF. The CDR3 DNA reads TGCGCCAGCAGCCAAGAATTCGCGGGGGAAGGAACTGAAGCTTTCTTT.

The gene calls are TRBV5-6 and TRBJ1-2; possible D gene TRBD1, 5 bases. The germline V and J ends were trimmed by 2 bases and 6 bases, with 11 bases remaining between them. Germline CDR1 reads SGHDT; CDR2 reads YYEEEE. This CDR3 has 13 residues. CDR3 DNA: TGTGCCAGCAGCTTTACGGCAGGGAATGGCTACACCTTC. Amino acids: CASSFTAGNGYTF.

The chain links TRBV7-9 to TRBJ2-3; TRBD1 matches 11 bases. This CDR3 comprises 14 residues. The J segment lost 6 bases and the V segment lost 3 bases, leaving 2 bases of the junction unmatched. Looked up from germline, CDR1 is SEHNR and CDR2 is FQNEAQ (reference sequence). Written as DNA, the CDR3 is TGTGCCAGCAGCTTTGGGACAGGGGGGGATACGCAGTATTTT. It encodes CASSFGTGGDTQYF.

The chain uses TRBV12-5 and TRBJ2-5; no reliable D call. Germline V gene lookup returns CDR1 LGHNT and CDR2 FRNRAP. V was pared by 1 base and J by 4 bases, with 7 bases between. There are 13 residues in the CDR3. CDR3 in DNA: TGTGCTAGTGGTTTGGGGCCAAGAGAGACCCAGTACTTC. Translating it yields CASGLGPRETQYF.

This rearrangement joins TRBV7-9 to TRBJ2-7; TRBD1 matches at 9 bases. J gave up 1 base and V 6 bases, and 10 bases lay outside the gene matches. From germline, CDR1 is SEHNR and CDR2 FQNEAQ (reference sequence). The CDR3 runs 16 residues. The CDR3 protein is CASSRSPGQGSYEQYF. In nucleotides, the CDR3 is TGTGCCAGCAGTAGATCGCCGGGACAGGGATCCTACGAGCAGTACTTC.

This chain joins TRBV29-1 and TRBJ1-4, with D possibly being TRBD1 (6 bases). The CDR3 contains 12 residues. Trimming stripped 5 bases from V and 8 bases from J, with 12 bases between. The germline V gene encodes CDR1 SQVTM and CDR2 ANQGSEA. CDR3 nucleotides: TGCAGCGTTCACCAGGGGAACGAAAAACTGTTTTTT. This translates into CSVHQGNEKLFF.

In its sample, this clone was seen once. The V call is TRBV9, the J call TRBJ2-6, with 10 bases fitting TRBD1. The CDR3 is 18 residues long. Germline V gives CDR1 SGDLS, CDR2 YYNGEE. The ends lost 2 bases at V and 4 bases at J; junction bases unmatched: 9. CDR3 in DNA: TGTGCCAGCAGCGTTGGACAAGGGACAGGGGTCGGGGCCAACGTCCTGACTTTC. Its translation: CASSVGQGTGVGANVLTF.

This clone was seen more than once but under ten times. The gene calls are TRBV14 and TRBJ2-1; TRBD2 agrees at 14 bases. The CDR3 is 16 amino acids. The junction had 3 bases not matched to a gene; V was cut back by 4 bases and J by 4 bases. The germline CDR1 and CDR2 sequences are SGHDN and FVKESK. CDR3 DNA sequence: TGTGCCAGCAGCCCTGGACTAGCGGGGGGTTACAATGAGCAGTTCTTC. Its translation: CASSPGLAGGYNEQFF.

The J gene is TRBJ1-6, the V gene TRBV7-9; D remains unclear. The CDR3 totals 15 residues. Trimming stripped 2 bases from V and 8 bases from J, with 13 bases between. Per germline, CDR1 SEHNR and CDR2 FQNEAQ (reference sequence). The CDR3 is CASSLRPADDSPLHF. The CDR3 DNA sequence: TGTGCCAGCAGCTTAAGGCCCGCGGATGATTCACCCCTCCACTTT.

CDR3 loop: CAISESRDKSYEQYF. The CDR3 DNA is TGTGCCATCAGTGAGTCCAGGGATAAATCCTACGAGCAGTACTTC. V and J are TRBV10-3 and TRBJ2-7; TRBD1 might be the D (5 bases). The V end lost 0 bases, the J end lost 1 base, and 10 bases lay between the germline ends. CDR1 and CDR2 from the germline V gene are ENHRY and SYGVKD. There are 15 residues in the CDR3.

V is TRBV4-2 and J is TRBJ2-2, with TRBD1 as a possible D gene (6 bases). The V gene's germline CDR1 is LGHNA and CDR2 YNFKEQ. The CDR3 is 16 residues long. Trimming pared 3 bases from V and 0 bases from J, leaving 11 bases between. Here the CDR3 reads CASSHPRDTNTGELFF. CDR3 nucleotide sequence: TGTGCCAGCAGCCATCCCCGGGACACGAACACCGGGGAGCTGTTTTTT.

The genes are TRBV29-1 and TRBJ1-2, with D unclear. The CDR3 extends over 13 amino acids. Germline V gene lookup returns CDR1 SQVTM and CDR2 ANQGSEA. Trimming cost V 1 base and J 4 bases, with 10 bases left between them. Here the CDR3 reads CSVEADSRYGYTF. CDR3 DNA: TGCAGCGTTGAAGCGGACTCTCGCTATGGCTACACCTTC. The full variable domain, rest sourced from reference TRBV29-1 and TRBJ1-2, is SAVISQKPSRDICQRGTSLTIQCQVDSQVTMMFWYRQQPGQSLTLIATANQGSEATYESGFVIDKFPISRPNLTFSTLTVSNMSPEDSSIYLCSVEADSRYGYTFGSGTRLTVV.

The chain joins TRBV6-5 to TRBJ1-1; maybe TRBD1 (6 bases). Trimming stripped 6 bases from V and 4 bases from J, with 12 bases between. Germline assignment: CDR1 MNHEY and CDR2 SVGAGI. The CDR3 sequence is 13 residues long. CDR3 region: CASSRGVGTEAFF. As DNA, the CDR3 is TGTGCCAGCAGCAGGGGTGTCGGCACTGAAGCTTTCTTT.

The rearrangement joins TRBV10-2 to TRBJ1-2; 8 bases fit TRBD1. Germline trimming cut 8 bases from V and 5 bases from J; bases unmatched to any gene: 7. CDR1 WSHSY and CDR2 SAAADI come from the germline V gene. The CDR3 covers 13 residues. Here the CDR3 reads CASGPGQAYGYTF. CDR3 bases: TGCGCCAGCGGACCGGGACAGGCTTATGGCTACACCTTC.

V is TRBV4-3 and J is TRBJ2-5; the D is unclear. Per the germline V gene, CDR1 is LGHNA and CDR2 is YSLEER. V shed 4 bases and J shed 5 bases, with 17 bases lying between them. The CDR3 is 15 residues long. The CDR3 loop is CASSPVYSPEETQYF. In nucleotides, the CDR3 is TGCGCCAGCAGCCCTGTGTATTCCCCTGAGGAGACCCAGTACTTC.

This clone occurred once. V and J are TRBV18 and TRBJ2-3; TRBD2 matches 11 bases. Germline assignment: CDR1 KGHSH and CDR2 LQKENI. V trimming: 3 bases; J trimming: 0 bases; junction bases outside the gene matches: 8. The CDR3 sequence is 18 residues long. The CDR3: CASSPPAGTSGSTDTQYF. In DNA, the CDR3 is TGTGCCAGCTCACCGCCCGCCGGGACTAGCGGTAGCACAGATACGCAGTATTTT.